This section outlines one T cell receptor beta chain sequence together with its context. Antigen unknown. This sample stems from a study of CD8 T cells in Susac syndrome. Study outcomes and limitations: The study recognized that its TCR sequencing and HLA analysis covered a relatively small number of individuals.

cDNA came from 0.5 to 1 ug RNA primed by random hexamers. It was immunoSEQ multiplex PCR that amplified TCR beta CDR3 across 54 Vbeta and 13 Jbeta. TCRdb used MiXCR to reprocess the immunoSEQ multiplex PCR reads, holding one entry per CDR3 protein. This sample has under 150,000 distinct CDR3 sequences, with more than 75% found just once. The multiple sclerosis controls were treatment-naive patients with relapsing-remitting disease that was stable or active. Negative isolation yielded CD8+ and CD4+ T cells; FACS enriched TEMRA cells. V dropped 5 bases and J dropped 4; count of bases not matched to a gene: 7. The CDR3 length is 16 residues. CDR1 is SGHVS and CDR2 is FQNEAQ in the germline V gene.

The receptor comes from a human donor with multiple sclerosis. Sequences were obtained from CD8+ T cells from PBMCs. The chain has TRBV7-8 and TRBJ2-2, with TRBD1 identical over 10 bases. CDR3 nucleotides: TGTGCCAGCAGCCGAGGGGGACAGGGGAGCACCGGGGAGCTGTTTTTT. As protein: CASSRGGQGSTGELFF.